Presented here are 15 T cell receptor beta chains from one specimen sequenced in a study of a mutant IDH1 vaccine in newly diagnosed glioma. The table came from immunoSEQ multiplex PCR; TCRdb's copy has only in-frame clones and leaves some out. The sample records roughly 34,000 clones, around nine tenths being singletons. No antigen has been identified for these receptors. Time point indicated: week 47, end of study. Every vaccine dose comprised 300 ug of mutant IDH1 20-mer peptide plus topical imiquimod. The sequencing here drew on PBMCs, taken from a glioma patient whose treatment included an IDH1 peptide vaccine. The receptors derive from a woman in her thirties or forties with glioma.

CDR3 coding DNA: TGTGCCAGCAGCTCAGGGGACAGGGGACCCTTTTATGGCTACACCTTC. It codes for CASSSGDRGPFYGYTF. The chain links TRBV7-2 to TRBJ1-2; 10 nucleotides match TRBD1. CDR3 length: 16 amino acids. J was trimmed by 5 bases and V by 4 bases; bases with no gene match: 10. Germline V gene data show CDR1 as SGHTA and CDR2 as FQGNSA.

This chain joins TRBV2 and TRBJ2-7; D gene ambiguous. The CDR3 is made up of 17 amino acids. Germline V gene sequence: CDR1 SNHLY, CDR2 FYNNEI. V was clipped by 2 bases and J by 0 bases, with 17 bases between them. The DNA of the CDR3 is TGTGCCAGCAGTGAACATTTGGGCATCTTCCACTCCTACGAGCAGTACTTC. As protein: CASSEHLGIFHSYEQYF.

The chain combines TRBV6-1 with TRBJ1-2; possible D gene TRBD1, 5 bases. This CDR3 region has 15 residues. V was trimmed by 6 bases and J by 4 bases, leaving 18 bases between them. In germline, CDR1 is MNHNS, CDR2 SASEGT. The CDR3 here is CASSSRDRWGYGYTF. DNA for the CDR3: TGTGCCAGCAGCAGCCGGGACCGCTGGGGCTATGGCTACACCTTC.

The V gene is TRBV27, the J gene TRBJ1-3; D ambiguous. The V gene's germline CDR1 is MNHEY and CDR2 SMNVEV (reference sequence). This CDR3 is 14 amino acids long. The V gene lost 2 bases and the J gene lost 4 bases, with 9 bases spanning the gap. CDR3 protein: CASSLAGDGNTIYF. CDR3 in DNA: TGTGCCAGCAGTTTAGCGGGAGACGGAAACACCATATATTTT.

This chain joins TRBV6-6 and TRBJ2-7; possible D gene TRBD2, 6 bases. This CDR3 region has 14 residues. Germline CDR1 is MNHNY and CDR2 is SVGAGI (reference sequence). Trimming left V 8 bases short and J 4 bases short, with 18 bases between. The CDR3 DNA reads TGTGCCAGCGCTGGGGGGAACGCCCCGTACGAGCAGTACTTC. It yields the protein CASAGGNAPYEQYF.

The chain combines TRBV10-3 with TRBJ1-5; D is perhaps TRBD1 (6 bases). The CDR3 has 16 amino acids. Germline V CDR1 and CDR2: ENHRY, SYGVKD. V lost 10 bases, J lost 1 base, and 20 bases lay in between. The CDR3 coding sequence is TGTGCCACCAGATCCCCGGGAGGACAGAGCAATCAGCCCCAGCATTTT. This translates into CATRSPGGQSNQPQHF.

The chain joins TRBV27 to TRBJ1-5, with TRBD1 identical over 7 bases. Trimming cost V 3 bases and J 2 bases; bases outside gene matches: 10. Germline V gene lookup returns CDR1 MNHEY and CDR2 SMNVEV (reference sequence). CDR3 length: 17 residues. CDR3 in amino acids: CASSFGGTGVRNQPQHF. CDR3 in DNA: TGTGCCAGCAGTTTTGGGGGAACAGGGGTACGCAATCAGCCCCAGCATTTT.

The V and J genes are TRBV28 and TRBJ2-3; D gene ambiguous. The V end lost 6 bases, the J end lost 0 bases, and 4 bases lay between the germline ends. The CDR3 spans 12 residues. Germline V gene sequence: CDR1 MDHEN, CDR2 SYDVKM. CDR3 loop: CASSMSTDTQYF. The CDR3 nucleotides read TGTGCCAGCAGCATGAGCACAGATACGCAGTATTTT. Together with reference TRBV28 and TRBJ2-3, the CDR3 gives the full variable domain: DVKVTQSSRYLVKRTGEKVFLECVQDMDHENMFWYRQDPGLGLRLIYFSYDVKMKEKGDIPEGYSVSREKKERFSLILESASTNQTSMYLCASSMSTDTQYFGPGTRLTVL.

The chain links TRBV7-2 to TRBJ2-3; 10 bases map to TRBD2. J was trimmed by 2 bases and V by 6 bases; bases with no gene match: 11. Germline CDR1 reads SGHTA; CDR2 reads FQGNSA. The CDR3 has 17 residues. The CDR3 region is CASRIRKLAGITDTQYF. Written as DNA, the CDR3 is TGTGCCAGCAGGATAAGGAAACTAGCGGGGATCACAGATACGCAGTATTTT.

The chain uses TRBV7-8 and TRBJ2-2; 7 bases fit TRBD1. This CDR3 region has 15 residues. The junction had 6 bases not matched to a gene; V was cut back by 4 bases and J by 4 bases. Germline V gives CDR1 SGHVS, CDR2 FQNEAQ. In DNA form, the CDR3 reads TGTGCCAGCAGCTCCTCGGGACAGTTCACCGGGGAGCTGTTTTTT. Translated: CASSSSGQFTGELFF.

The chain recombines TRBV13 with TRBJ2-6; D is ambiguous. The CDR3 totals 17 residues. CDR1 and CDR2 (germline): PRHDT, FYEKMQ (reference sequence). V was clipped by 6 bases and J by 4 bases, with 19 bases between them. The CDR3 loop reads CASSQDRARLGANVLTF. CDR3 nucleotides: TGTGCCAGCAGTCAAGATAGAGCCCGTCTCGGGGCCAACGTCCTGACTTTC.

The chain is built from TRBV6-1 and TRBJ2-3; 8 nucleotides match TRBD1. Per germline, CDR1 MNHNS and CDR2 SASEGT. This CDR3 comprises 18 residues. V was clipped by 1 base and J by 2 bases; unmatched bases: 11. CDR3 coding DNA: TGTGCCAGCAGTGAAGATGGCTGGAGACAGGGGTACACAGATACGCAGTATTTT. Its protein product is CASSEDGWRQGYTDTQYF.

The V and J genes are TRBV20-1 and TRBJ2-3, with D possibly TRBD2 on 5 matching bases. Germline lookup yields CDR1 DFQATT and CDR2 SNEGSKA (reference sequence). There are 11 residues in the CDR3. V was shortened by 7 bases and J by 5 bases, with 10 bases between the two germline ends. The CDR3 coding sequence is TGCAGTGTCGAGGGAAGAGATACGCAGTATTTT. Translation gives CSVEGRDTQYF.

The rearrangement joins TRBV10-3 to TRBJ1-1, with D possibly matching TRBD1 (5 bases). Germline assignment: CDR1 ENHRY and CDR2 SYGVKD. The length of the CDR3 is 15 residues. V lost 3 bases to trimming and J lost 5 bases, with 16 bases between them. The CDR3 loop reads CAISDAALRATEAFF. The CDR3 coding sequence is TGTGCCATCAGTGATGCGGCCCTCAGGGCAACTGAAGCTTTCTTT.

The chain carries TRBV18 and TRBJ1-2; 7 nucleotides match TRBD1. The germline gives CDR1 KGHSH, CDR2 LQKENI. The J segment lost 2 bases and the V segment lost 8 bases, leaving 11 bases of the junction unmatched. CDR3 length: 15 amino acids. In DNA, the CDR3 is TGTGCCAGCGGGGGGCCGACAGGGCTGAACTATGGCTACACCTTC. This gives the protein CASGGPTGLNYGYTF.